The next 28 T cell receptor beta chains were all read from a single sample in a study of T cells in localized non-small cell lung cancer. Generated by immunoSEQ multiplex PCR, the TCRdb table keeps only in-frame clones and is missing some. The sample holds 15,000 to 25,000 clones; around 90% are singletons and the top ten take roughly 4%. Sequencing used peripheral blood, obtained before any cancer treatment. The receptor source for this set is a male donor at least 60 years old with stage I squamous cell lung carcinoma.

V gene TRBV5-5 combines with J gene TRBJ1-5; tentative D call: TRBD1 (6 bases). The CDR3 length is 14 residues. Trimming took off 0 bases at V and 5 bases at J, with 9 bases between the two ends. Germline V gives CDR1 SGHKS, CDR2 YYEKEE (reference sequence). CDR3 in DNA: TGTGCCAGCAGCTTGGGGACAGTCGATCAGCCCCAGCATTTT. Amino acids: CASSLGTVDQPQHF. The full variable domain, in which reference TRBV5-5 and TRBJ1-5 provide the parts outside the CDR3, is DAGVTQSPTHLIKTRGQQVTLRCSPISGHKSVSWYQQVLGQGPQFIFQYYEKEERGRGNFPDRFSARQFPNYSSELNVNALLLGDSALYLCASSLGTVDQPQHFGDGTRLSIL.

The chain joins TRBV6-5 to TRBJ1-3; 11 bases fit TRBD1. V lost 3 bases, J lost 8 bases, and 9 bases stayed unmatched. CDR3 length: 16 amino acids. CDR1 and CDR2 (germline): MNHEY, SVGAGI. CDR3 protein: CASSYTGTGGRDTIYF. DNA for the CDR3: TGTGCCAGCAGTTATACCGGGACAGGGGGTCGGGACACCATATATTTT.

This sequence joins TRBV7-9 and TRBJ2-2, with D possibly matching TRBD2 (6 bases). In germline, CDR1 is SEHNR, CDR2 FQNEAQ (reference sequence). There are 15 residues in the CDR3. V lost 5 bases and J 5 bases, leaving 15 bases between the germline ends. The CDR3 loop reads CASSPGGFRTGELFF. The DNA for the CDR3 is TGTGCCAGCAGCCCAGGAGGGTTTAGGACCGGGGAGCTGTTTTTT. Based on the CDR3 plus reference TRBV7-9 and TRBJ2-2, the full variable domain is DTGVSQNPRHKITKRGQNVTFRCDPISEHNRLYWYRQTLGQGPEFLTYFQNEAQLEKSRLLSDRFSAERPKGSFSTLEIQRTEQGDSAMYLCASSPGGFRTGELFFGEGSRLTVL.

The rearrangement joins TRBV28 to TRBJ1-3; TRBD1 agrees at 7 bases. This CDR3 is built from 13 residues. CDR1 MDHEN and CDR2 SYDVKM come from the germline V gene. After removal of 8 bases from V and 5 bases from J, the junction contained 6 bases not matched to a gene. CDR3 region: CASLGQERNTIYF. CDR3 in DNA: TGTGCCAGCTTAGGACAGGAGCGAAACACCATATATTTT.

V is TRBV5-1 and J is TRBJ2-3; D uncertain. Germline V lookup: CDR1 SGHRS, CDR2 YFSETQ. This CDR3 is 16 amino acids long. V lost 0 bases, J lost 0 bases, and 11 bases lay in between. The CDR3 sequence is CASSLEVLTSTDTQYF. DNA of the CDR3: TGCGCCAGCAGCTTGGAAGTACTAACCAGCACAGATACGCAGTATTTT.

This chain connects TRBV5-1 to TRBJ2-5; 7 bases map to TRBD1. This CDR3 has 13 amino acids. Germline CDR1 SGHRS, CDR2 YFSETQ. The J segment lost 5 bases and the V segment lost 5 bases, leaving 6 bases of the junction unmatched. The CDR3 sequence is CASSNRGLETQYF. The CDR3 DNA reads TGCGCCAGCAGTAACAGGGGATTGGAGACCCAGTACTTC.

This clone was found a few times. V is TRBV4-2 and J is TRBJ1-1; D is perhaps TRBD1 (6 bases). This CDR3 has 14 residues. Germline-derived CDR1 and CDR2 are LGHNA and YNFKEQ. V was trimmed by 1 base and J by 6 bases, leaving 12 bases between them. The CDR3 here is CASSQARGGAEAFF. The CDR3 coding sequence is TGTGCCAGCAGCCAAGCCAGGGGAGGGGCTGAAGCTTTCTTT.

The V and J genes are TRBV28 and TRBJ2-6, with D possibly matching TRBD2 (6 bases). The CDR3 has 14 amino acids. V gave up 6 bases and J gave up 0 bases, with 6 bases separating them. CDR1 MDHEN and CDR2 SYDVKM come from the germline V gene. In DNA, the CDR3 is TGTGCCAGCAGGGGGGGCTCTGGGGCCAACGTCCTGACTTTC. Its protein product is CASRGGSGANVLTF. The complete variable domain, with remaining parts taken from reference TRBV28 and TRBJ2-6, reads DVKVTQSSRYLVKRTGEKVFLECVQDMDHENMFWYRQDPGLGLRLIYFSYDVKMKEKGDIPEGYSVSREKKERFSLILESASTNQTSMYLCASRGGSGANVLTFGAGSRLTVL.

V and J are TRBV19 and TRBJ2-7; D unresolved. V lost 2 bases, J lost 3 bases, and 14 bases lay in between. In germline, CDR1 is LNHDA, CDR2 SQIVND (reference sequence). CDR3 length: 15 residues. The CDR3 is CASSINGPQSYEQYF. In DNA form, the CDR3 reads TGTGCCAGTAGTATAAACGGACCTCAAAGCTACGAGCAGTACTTC.

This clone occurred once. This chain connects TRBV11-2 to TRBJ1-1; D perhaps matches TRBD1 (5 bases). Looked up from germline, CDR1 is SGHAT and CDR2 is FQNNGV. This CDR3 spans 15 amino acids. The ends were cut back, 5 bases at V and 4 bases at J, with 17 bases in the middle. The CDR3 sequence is CASSPTAGRGTEAFF. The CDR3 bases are TGTGCCAGCAGCCCAACGGCGGGGAGGGGCACTGAAGCTTTCTTT.

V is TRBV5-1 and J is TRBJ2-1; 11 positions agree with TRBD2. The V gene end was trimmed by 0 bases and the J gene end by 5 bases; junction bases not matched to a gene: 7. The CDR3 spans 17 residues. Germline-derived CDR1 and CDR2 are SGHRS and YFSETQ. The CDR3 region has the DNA TGCGCCAGCAGCTTGGTGACTAGCGGGAATCCCCACAATGAGCAGTTCTTC. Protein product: CASSLVTSGNPHNEQFF.

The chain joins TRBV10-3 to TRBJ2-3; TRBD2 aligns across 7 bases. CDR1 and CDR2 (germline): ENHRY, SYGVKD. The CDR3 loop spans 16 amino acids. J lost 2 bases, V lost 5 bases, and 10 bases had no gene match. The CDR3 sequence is CAISSTGGSYTDTQYF. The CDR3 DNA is TGTGCCATCAGTTCAACGGGAGGCTCCTACACAGATACGCAGTATTTT.

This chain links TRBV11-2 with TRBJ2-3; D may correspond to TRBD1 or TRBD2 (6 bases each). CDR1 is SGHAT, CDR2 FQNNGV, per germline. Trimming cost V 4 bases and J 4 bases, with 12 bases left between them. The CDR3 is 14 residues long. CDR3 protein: CASSSYGGPDTQYF. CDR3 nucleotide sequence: TGTGCCAGCAGCTCCTATGGGGGGCCAGATACGCAGTATTTT.

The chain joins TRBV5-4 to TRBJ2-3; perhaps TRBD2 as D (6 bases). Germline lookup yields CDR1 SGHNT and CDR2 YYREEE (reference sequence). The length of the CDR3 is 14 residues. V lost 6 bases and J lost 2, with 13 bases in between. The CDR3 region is CASKQTRVTDTQYF. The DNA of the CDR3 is TGTGCCAGCAAACAGACTAGGGTCACAGATACGCAGTATTTT. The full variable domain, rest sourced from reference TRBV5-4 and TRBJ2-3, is ETGVTQSPTHLIKTRGQQVTLRCSSQSGHNTVSWYQQALGQGPQFIFQYYREEENGRGNFPPRFSGLQFPNYSSELNVNALELDDSALYLCASKQTRVTDTQYFGPGTRLTVL.

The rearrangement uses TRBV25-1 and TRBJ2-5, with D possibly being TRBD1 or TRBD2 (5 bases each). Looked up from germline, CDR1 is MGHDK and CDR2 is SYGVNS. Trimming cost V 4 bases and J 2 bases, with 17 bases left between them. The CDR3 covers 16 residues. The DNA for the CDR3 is TGTGCCAGCAGTGGGCTACCGGGACGGGGACAAGAGACCCAGTACTTC. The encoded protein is CASSGLPGRGQETQYF.

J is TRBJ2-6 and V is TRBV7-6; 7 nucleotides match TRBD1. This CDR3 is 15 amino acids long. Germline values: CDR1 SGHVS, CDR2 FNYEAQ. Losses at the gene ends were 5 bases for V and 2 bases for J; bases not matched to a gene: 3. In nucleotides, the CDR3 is TGTGCCAGCAGCCAAGGGGGCCCTGGGGCCAACGTCCTGACTTTC. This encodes CASSQGGPGANVLTF.

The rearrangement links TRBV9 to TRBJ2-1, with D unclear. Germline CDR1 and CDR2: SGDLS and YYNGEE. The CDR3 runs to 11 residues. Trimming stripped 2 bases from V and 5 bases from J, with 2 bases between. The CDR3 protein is CASSVNNEQFF. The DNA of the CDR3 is TGTGCCAGCAGCGTGAACAATGAGCAGTTCTTC.

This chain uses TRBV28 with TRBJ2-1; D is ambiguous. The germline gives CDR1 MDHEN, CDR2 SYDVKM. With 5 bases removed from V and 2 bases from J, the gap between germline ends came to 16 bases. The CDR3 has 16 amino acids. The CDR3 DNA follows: TGTGCCAGCAGTCCGCTGGGCCTAGGCACCTACAATGAGCAGTTCTTC. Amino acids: CASSPLGLGTYNEQFF.

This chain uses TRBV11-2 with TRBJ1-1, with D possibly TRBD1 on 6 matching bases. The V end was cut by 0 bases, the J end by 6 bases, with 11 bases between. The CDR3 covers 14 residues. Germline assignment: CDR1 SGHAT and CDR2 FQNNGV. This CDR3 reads CASSLDQRGAEAFF. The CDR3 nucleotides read TGTGCCAGCAGCTTAGATCAGAGGGGGGCTGAAGCTTTCTTT.

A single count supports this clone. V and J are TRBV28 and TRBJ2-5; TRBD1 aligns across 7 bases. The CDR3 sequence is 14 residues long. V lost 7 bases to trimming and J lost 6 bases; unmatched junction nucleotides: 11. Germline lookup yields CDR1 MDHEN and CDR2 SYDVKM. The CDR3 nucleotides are TGTGCCAGCACAAAAGAACAGGGGTCTCAGACCCAGTACTTC. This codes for CASTKEQGSQTQYF. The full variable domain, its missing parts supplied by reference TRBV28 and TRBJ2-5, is DVKVTQSSRYLVKRTGEKVFLECVQDMDHENMFWYRQDPGLGLRLIYFSYDVKMKEKGDIPEGYSVSREKKERFSLILESASTNQTSMYLCASTKEQGSQTQYFGPGTRLLVL.

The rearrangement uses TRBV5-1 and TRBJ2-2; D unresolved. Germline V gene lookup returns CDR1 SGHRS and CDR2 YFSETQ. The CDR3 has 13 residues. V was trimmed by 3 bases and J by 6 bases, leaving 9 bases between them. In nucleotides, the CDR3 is TGCGCCAGCAGCTCGACGATCTCCGGGGAGCTGTTTTTT. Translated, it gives CASSSTISGELFF.

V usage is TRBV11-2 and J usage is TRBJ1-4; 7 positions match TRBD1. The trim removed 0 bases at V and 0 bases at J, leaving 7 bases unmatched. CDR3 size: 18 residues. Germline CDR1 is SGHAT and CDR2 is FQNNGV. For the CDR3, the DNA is TGTGCCAGCAGCTTAGACCGACCAGGGGGGTCAACTAATGAAAAACTGTTTTTT. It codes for CASSLDRPGGSTNEKLFF.

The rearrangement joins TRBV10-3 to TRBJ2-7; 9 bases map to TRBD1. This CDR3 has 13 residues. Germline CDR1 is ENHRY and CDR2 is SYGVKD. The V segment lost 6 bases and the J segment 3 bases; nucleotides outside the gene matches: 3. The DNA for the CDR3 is TGTGCCATCAGCCCGGGACAGGGCTACGAGCAGTACTTC. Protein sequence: CAISPGQGYEQYF.

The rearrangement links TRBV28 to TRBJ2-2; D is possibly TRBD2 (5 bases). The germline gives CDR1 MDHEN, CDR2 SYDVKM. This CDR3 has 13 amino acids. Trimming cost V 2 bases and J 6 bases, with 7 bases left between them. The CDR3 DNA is TGTGCCAGCAGTTTACTGGGAGCCGGGGAGCTGTTTTTT. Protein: CASSLLGAGELFF.

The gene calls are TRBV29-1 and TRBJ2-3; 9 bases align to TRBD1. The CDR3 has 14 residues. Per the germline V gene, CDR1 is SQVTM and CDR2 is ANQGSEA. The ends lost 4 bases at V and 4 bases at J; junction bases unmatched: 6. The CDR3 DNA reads TGCAGCGTTGGGGGACAGGGAGTCTCAGATACGCAGTATTTT. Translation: CSVGGQGVSDTQYF.

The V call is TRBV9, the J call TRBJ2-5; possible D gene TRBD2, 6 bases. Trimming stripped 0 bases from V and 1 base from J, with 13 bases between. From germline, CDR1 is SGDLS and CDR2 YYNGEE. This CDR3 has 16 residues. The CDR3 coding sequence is TGTGCCAGCAGCGTAGGCGGAGGGGACTTCCAAGAGACCCAGTACTTC. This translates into CASSVGGGDFQETQYF.

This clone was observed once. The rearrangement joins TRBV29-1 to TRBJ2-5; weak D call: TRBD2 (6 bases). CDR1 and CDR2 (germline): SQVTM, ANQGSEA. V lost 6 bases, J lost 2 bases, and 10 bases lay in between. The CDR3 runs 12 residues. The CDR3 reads CSVFSGQETQYF. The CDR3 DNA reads TGCAGCGTGTTTAGCGGACAAGAGACCCAGTACTTC.

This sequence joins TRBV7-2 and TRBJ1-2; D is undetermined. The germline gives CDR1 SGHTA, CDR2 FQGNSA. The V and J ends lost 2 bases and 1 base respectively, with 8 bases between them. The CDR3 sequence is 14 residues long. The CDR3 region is CASSLNSLNYGYTF. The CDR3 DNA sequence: TGTGCCAGCAGCTTAAACAGCCTTAACTATGGCTACACCTTC.